This record concerns one TCR beta chain sequence. Trimming left V 5 bases short and J 7 bases short, with 9 bases between. The CDR3 contains 13 residues. Germline V lookup: CDR1 LNHDA, CDR2 SQIVND (reference sequence). This specimen belongs to a study of blood T cell repertoires in COVID-19. For the study at large: Sources were T cells, B-cell-depleted T cells, or PBMCs; the material itself was cDNA or gDNA.

Libraries were prepared by immunoSEQ multiplex PCR; TCRdb keeps only in-frame clonotypes and omits some of them. The sample contains about 400,000 clones, nearly 90% of which appear only once. The source of this sequence is a woman aged 40-49 years with acute COVID-19. Material: PBMCs or T cells enriched from blood (not recorded which). This chain uses TRBV19 with TRBJ1-6, with D perhaps TRBD1 (5 bases). The DNA of the CDR3 is TGTGCCAGTAGTCTCAGACAGAATTCACCCCTCCACTTT. This encodes CASSLRQNSPLHF.